This TCR beta chain was sequenced for a study of blood T cells in healthy people across ages. CDR1 and CDR2 (germline): ENHRY, SYGVKD. Trimming left V 6 bases short and J 7 bases short, with 13 bases between. The CDR3 loop spans 13 amino acids. The sample holds a few counts of this clonotype. Peripheral blood samples of around 11 milliliters were drawn from each donor. Combining a sample-barcoded 5' primer with a J-beta primer mix, a second PCR ran for roughly 6 to 12 cycles. TCRdb redid the calling of the 5' RACE reads with MiXCR, one entry per CDR3 protein. Of 1.5 million to 1.9 million distinct CDR3 sequences in the sample, approximately 42% were seen once.

The sequencing sample was made of blood. The genes are TRBV10-3 and TRBJ2-1; D gene unclear. This clonotype was obtained from a woman aged 18-35 years in good health. The DNA of the CDR3 is TGTGCCATCAGCCTCCGGACGGAGAATGAGCAGTTCTTC. It is translated as CAISLRTENEQFF.